What follows is one TCR beta chain and its context. These data belong to a study of blood T cell repertoires in COVID-19. Study in general: PBMCs, B-cell-depleted T cells, or T cells were the source of the cDNA or gDNA that made up the material.

Here immunoSEQ multiplex PCR was the method, and the copy in TCRdb shows in-frame clones only, minus some. The table lists tens of thousands of clones, approximately 90% of them singletons. Germline assignment: CDR1 SSHAT and CDR2 FNYEAQ (reference sequence). Trimming removed 5 bases from V and 3 bases from J; junction bases left unmatched: 3. The CDR3 is 14 residues long. The sequence was collected from a man aged 50-60 years with active COVID-19. The sequenced sample was peripheral blood. The chain uses TRBV7-7 and TRBJ2-7; TRBD2 aligns across 11 bases. The CDR3 region is CASSPGTSGYEQYF. Here the CDR3 DNA reads TGTGCCAGCAGCCCCGGGACTAGCGGCTACGAGCAGTACTTC.